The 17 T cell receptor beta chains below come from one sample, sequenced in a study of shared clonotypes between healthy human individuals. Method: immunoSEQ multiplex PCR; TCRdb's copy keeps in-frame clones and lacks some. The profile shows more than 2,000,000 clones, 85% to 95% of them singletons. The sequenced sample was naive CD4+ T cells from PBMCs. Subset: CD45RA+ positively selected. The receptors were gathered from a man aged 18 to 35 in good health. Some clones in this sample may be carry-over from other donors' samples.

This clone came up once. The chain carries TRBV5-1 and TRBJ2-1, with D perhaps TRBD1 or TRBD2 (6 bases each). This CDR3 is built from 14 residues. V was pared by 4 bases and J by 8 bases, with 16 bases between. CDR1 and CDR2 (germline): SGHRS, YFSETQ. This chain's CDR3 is CASSLEGGTDEQFF. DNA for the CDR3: TGCGCCAGCAGCCTGGAAGGGGGGACGGATGAGCAGTTCTTC.

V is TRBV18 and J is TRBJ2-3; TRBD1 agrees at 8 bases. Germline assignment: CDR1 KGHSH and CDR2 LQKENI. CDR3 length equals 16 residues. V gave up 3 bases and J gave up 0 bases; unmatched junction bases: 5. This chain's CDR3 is CASSPERTGSTDTQYF. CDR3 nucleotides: TGTGCCAGCTCACCTGAACGGACAGGGAGCACAGATACGCAGTATTTT.

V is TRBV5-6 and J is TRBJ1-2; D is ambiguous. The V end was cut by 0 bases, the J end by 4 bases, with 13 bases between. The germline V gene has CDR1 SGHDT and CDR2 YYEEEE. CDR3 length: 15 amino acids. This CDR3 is CASSLDYGVSYGYTF. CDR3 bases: TGTGCCAGCAGCTTGGACTATGGGGTGTCCTATGGCTACACCTTC. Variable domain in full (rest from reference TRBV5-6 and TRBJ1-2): DAGVTQSPTHLIKTRGQQVTLRCSPKSGHDTVSWYQQALGQGPQFIFQYYEEEERQRGNFPDRFSGHQFPNYSSELNVNALLLGDSALYLCASSLDYGVSYGYTFGSGTRLTVV.

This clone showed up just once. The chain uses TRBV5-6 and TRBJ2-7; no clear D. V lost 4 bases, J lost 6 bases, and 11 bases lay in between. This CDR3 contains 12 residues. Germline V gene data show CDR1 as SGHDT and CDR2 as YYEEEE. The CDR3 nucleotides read TGTGCCAGCAGCCCGCCAGGAACCGAGCAGTACTTC. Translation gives CASSPPGTEQYF.

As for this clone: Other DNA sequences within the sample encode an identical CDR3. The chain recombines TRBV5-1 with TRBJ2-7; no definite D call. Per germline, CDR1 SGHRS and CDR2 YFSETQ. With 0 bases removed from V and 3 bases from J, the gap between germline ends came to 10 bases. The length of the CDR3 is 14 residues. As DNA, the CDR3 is TGCGCCAGCAGCTTGGTCGCCGTCAGCTACGAGCAGTACTTC. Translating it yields CASSLVAVSYEQYF.

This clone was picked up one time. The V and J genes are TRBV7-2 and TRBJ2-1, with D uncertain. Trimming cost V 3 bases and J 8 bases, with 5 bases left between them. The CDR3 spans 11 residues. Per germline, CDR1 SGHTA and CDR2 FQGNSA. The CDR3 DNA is TGTGCCAGCAGCTTCCGGGATGAGCAGTTCTTC. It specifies CASSFRDEQFF.

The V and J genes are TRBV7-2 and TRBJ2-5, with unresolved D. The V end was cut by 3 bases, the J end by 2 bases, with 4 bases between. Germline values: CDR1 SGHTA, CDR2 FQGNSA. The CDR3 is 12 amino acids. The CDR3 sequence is CASSFRQETQYF. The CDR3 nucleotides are TGTGCCAGCAGCTTCCGGCAAGAGACCCAGTACTTC.

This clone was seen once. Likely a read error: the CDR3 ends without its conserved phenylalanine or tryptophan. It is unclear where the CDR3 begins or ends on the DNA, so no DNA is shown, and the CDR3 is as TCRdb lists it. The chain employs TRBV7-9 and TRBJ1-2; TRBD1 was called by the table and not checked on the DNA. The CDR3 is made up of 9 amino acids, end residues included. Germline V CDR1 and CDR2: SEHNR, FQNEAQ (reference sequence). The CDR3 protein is CASSSPGPG.

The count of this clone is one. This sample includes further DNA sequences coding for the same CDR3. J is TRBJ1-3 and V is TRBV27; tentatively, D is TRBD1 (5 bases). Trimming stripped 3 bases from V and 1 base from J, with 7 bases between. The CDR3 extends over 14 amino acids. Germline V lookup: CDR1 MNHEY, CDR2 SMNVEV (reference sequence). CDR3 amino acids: CASSLRGSGNTIYF. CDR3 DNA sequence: TGTGCCAGCAGTTTGAGGGGATCTGGAAACACCATATATTTT.

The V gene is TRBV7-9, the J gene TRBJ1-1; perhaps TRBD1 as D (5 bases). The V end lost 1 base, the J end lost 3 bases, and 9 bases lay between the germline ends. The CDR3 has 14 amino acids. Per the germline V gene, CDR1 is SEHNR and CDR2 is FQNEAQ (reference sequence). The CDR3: CASSLGGPDTEAFF. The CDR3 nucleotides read TGTGCCAGCAGCTTAGGGGGCCCCGACACTGAAGCTTTCTTT.

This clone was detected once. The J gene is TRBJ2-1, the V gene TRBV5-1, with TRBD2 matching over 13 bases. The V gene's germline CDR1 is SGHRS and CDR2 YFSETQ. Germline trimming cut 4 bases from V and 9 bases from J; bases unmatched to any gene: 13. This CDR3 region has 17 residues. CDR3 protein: CASSQTGTSGKLGEQFF. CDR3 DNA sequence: TGCGCCAGCAGCCAAACCGGGACTAGCGGGAAATTGGGTGAGCAGTTCTTC.

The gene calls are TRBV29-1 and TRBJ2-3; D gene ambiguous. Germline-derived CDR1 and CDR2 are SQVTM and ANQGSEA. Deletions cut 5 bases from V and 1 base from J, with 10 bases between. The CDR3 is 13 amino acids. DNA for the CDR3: TGCAGCGTTAGCGCCCGCGGCACAGATACGCAGTATTTT. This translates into CSVSARGTDTQYF.

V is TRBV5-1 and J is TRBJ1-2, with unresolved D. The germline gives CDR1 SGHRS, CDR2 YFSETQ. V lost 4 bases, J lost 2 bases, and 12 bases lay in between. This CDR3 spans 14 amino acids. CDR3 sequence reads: CASSPVPGNYGYTF. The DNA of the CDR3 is TGCGCCAGCAGCCCGGTTCCGGGGAACTATGGCTACACCTTC.

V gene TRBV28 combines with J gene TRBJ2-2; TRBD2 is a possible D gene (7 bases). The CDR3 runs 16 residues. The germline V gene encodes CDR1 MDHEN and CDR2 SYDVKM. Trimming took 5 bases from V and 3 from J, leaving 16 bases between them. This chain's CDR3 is CASSELAGAHTGELFF. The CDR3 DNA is TGTGCCAGCAGTGAACTTGCGGGGGCCCACACCGGGGAGCTGTTTTTT.

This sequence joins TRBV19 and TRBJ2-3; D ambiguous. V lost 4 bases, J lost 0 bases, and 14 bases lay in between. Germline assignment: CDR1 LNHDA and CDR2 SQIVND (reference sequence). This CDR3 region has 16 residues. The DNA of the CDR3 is TGTGCCAGTAGTACCGGCAGACAATCTAGCACAGATACGCAGTATTTT. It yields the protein CASSTGRQSSTDTQYF.

This CDR3 is CASSPPTGEGLQPQHF. The CDR3 nucleotides are TGTGCCAGCAGTCCACCGACAGGGGAAGGCTTGCAGCCCCAGCATTTT. The rearrangement links TRBV28 to TRBJ1-5; 8 nucleotides line up with TRBD1. CDR1 is MDHEN and CDR2 is SYDVKM in the germline V gene. The CDR3 runs 16 residues. Unmatched junction bases numbered 13, after V lost 5 bases and J lost 7 bases.

CDR3 sequence reads: CSGAGNTEAFF. For the CDR3, the DNA is TGCAGTGGGGCAGGGAACACTGAAGCTTTCTTT. The rearrangement joins TRBV20-1 to TRBJ1-1; the D is unclear. V shed 7 bases and J shed 1 base, with 7 bases lying between them. The CDR3 extends over 11 amino acids. The germline V gene has CDR1 DFQATT and CDR2 SNEGSKA (reference sequence).